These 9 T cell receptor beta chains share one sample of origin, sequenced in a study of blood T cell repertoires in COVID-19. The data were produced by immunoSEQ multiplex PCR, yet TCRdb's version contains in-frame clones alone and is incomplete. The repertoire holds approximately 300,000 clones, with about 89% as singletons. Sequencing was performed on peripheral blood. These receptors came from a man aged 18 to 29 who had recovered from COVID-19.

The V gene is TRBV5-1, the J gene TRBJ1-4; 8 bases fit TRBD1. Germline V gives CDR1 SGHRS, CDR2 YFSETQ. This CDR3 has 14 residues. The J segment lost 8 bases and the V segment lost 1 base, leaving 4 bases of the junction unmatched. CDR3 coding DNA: TGCGCCAGCAGCTTGAGGACAGGGTGGGAAAAACTGTTTTTT. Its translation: CASSLRTGWEKLFF.

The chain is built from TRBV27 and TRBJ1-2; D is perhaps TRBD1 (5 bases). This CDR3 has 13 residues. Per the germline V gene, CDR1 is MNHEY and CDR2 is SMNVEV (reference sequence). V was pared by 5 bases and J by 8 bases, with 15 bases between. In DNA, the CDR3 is TGTGCCAGCAGTATGGACCTCGGGGGGGGCTACACCTTC. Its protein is CASSMDLGGGYTF.

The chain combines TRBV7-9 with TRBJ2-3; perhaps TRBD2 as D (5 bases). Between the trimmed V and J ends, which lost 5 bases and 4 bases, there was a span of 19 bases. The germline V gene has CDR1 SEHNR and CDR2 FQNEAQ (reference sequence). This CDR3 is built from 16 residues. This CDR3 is CASSPPGADGADTQYF. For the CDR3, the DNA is TGTGCCAGCAGCCCTCCCGGAGCGGATGGGGCAGATACGCAGTATTTT.

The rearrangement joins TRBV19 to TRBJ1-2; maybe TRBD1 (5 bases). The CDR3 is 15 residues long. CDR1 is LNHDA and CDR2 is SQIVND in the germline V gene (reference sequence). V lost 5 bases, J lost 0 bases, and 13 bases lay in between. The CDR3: CASSAQGISNYGYTF. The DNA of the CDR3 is TGTGCCAGTAGTGCTCAGGGAATATCTAACTATGGCTACACCTTC.

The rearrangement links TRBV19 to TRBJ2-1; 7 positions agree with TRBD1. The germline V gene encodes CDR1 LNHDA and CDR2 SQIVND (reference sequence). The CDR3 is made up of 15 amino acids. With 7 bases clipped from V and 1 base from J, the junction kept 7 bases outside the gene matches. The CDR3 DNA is TGTGCCAGTATGAAACAGGGGACATCCTACAATGAGCAGTTCTTC. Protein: CASMKQGTSYNEQFF.

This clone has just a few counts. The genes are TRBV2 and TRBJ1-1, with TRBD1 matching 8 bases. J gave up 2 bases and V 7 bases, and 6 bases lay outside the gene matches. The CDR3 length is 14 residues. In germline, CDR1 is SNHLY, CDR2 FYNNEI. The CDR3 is CASNYDRGNTEAFF. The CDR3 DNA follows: TGTGCCAGCAACTACGACAGGGGTAACACTGAAGCTTTCTTT. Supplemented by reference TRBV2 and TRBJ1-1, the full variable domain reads EPEVTQTPSHQVTQMGQEVILRCVPISNHLYFYWYRQILGQKVEFLVSFYNNEISEKSEIFDDQFSVERPDGSNFTLKIRSTKLEDSAMYFCASNYDRGNTEAFFGQGTRLTVV.

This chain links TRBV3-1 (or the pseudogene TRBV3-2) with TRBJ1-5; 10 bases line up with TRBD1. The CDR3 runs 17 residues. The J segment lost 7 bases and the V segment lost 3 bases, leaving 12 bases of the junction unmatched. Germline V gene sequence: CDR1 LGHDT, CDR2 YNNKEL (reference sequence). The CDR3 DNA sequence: TGTGCCAGCAGCCATGGTTTTCGGACAGGGGGAGAACAGCCCCAGCATTTT. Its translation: CASSHGFRTGGEQPQHF.

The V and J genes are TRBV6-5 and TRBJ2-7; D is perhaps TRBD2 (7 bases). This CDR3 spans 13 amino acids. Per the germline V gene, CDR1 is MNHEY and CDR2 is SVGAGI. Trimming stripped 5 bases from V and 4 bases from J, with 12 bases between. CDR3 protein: CASSRGGGYEQYF. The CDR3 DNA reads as TGTGCCAGCAGTCGGGGAGGGGGTTACGAGCAGTACTTC.

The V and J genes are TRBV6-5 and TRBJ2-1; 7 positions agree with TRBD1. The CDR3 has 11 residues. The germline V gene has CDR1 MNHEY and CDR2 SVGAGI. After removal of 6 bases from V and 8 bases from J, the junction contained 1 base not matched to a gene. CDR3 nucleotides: TGTGCCAGCAGAAGGGGGCATGAGCAGTTCTTC. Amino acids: CASRRGHEQFF.